These 5 T cell receptor beta chains originate from one sample sequenced in a study of radiotherapy plus CTLA-4 blockade in lung cancer. Clones were sequenced by immunoSEQ multiplex PCR, and TCRdb holds only the in-frame ones, with some missing. Among tens of thousands of clones listed, about 85% were seen once. Material: peripheral blood, obtained from a patient treated with radiotherapy plus ipilimumab. These receptors were collected from a human donor with non-small cell lung cancer who had a complete response to radiotherapy plus ipilimumab.

On this clone: The sample carries other DNA sequences with the same CDR3. The chain recombines TRBV7-9 with TRBJ2-7, with a tentative D call TRBD2 (6 bases). V shed 3 bases and J shed 1 base, with 13 bases lying between them. Germline loops: CDR1 SEHNR, CDR2 FQNEAQ (reference sequence). This CDR3 is 15 amino acids long. CDR3 sequence: CASSFHRDSSYEQYF. CDR3 DNA sequence: TGTGCCAGCAGCTTCCACCGGGACTCGTCCTACGAGCAGTACTTC.

This chain uses TRBV6-6 with TRBJ1-2; the D is unclear. With 6 bases removed from V and 1 base from J, the gap between germline ends came to 18 bases. Germline values: CDR1 MNHNY, CDR2 SVGAGI (reference sequence). This CDR3 has 16 amino acids. The CDR3 is CASSPGRAAGNYGYTF. The CDR3 region has the DNA TGTGCCAGCAGCCCCGGGAGAGCCGCCGGTAACTATGGCTACACCTTC.

The chain couples TRBV6-1 to TRBJ2-1; 8 nucleotides line up with TRBD1. The germline CDR1 and CDR2 sequences are MNHNS and SASEGT. The J segment lost 10 bases and the V segment lost 6 bases, leaving 11 bases of the junction unmatched. This CDR3 region has 14 residues. CDR3 sequence (DNA): TGTGCCAGCAGGTACCCCGGACAGGGTGGAGAGCAGTTCTTC. Its protein product is CASRYPGQGGEQFF.

V usage is TRBV9 and J usage is TRBJ2-1; 9 bases line up with TRBD2. This CDR3 comprises 15 residues. Looked up from germline, CDR1 is SGDLS and CDR2 is YYNGEE. V gave up 0 bases and J gave up 6 bases; unmatched junction bases: 4. In DNA form, the CDR3 reads TGTGCCAGCAGCGTAGCTAGCGGGGAGACCAATGAGCAGTTCTTC. Its protein is CASSVASGETNEQFF.

The chain recombines TRBV7-9 with TRBJ1-4; D is possibly TRBD1 (6 bases). The CDR3 extends over 18 amino acids. Germline lookup yields CDR1 SEHNR and CDR2 FQNEAQ (reference sequence). Trimming removed 5 bases from V and 3 bases from J, with 22 bases in between. As DNA, the CDR3 is TGTGCCAGCAGCCGAGGATCCGGGACAACAATACCTAATGAAAAACTGTTTTTT. The encoded protein is CASSRGSGTTIPNEKLFF.